These T cell receptor beta chains were read from a single sample in a study of blood T cell repertoires in COVID-19. The protocol was immunoSEQ multiplex PCR, while the TCRdb copy is restricted to in-frame clones and leaves out a portion. This repertoire shows about 200,000 clones, about 83% found once; its top ten account for around 5%. Input material: PBMCs or T cells enriched from blood (not recorded which). Receptors were obtained from a man aged 35 to 55 with acute COVID-19. Both conserved end residues are part of each CDR3. The order of the fields is V gene, CDR3 length, J gene, D gene, clone size, CDR3 DNA, CDR3 protein. The D gene is left open where the match is weak. The size entry is marked missing in some rows and otherwise reads once, few, many or a size class.

>TRBV28|15|TRBJ1-2|TRBD1|.
TGTGCCAGCAGATTTATGGACAGGCTATGGGGTGGCTACACCTTC
CASRFMDRLWGGYTF
>TRBV5-1|16|TRBJ2-1|TRBD1|.
TGCGCCAGCAGCTTGGTTGGGGACAGCCTATACAATGAGCAGTTCTTC
CASSLVGDSLYNEQFF
>TRBV28|14|TRBJ1-5|TRBD1|.
TGTGCCAGCAGACACGGACAGGGAGGCCAGCCCCAGCATTTT
CASRHGQGGQPQHF
>TRBV6-2/TRBV6-3|14|TRBJ2-2|.|.
TGTGCCAGCAGCGCATCGAGAGGAAGCGGGGAGCTGTTTTTT
CASSASRGSGELFF
>TRBV19|14|TRBJ1-1|TRBD1|.
TGTGCCAGTAGTATACGGGACAGCCTCACTGAAGCTTTCTTT
CASSIRDSLTEAFF
>TRBV30|12|TRBJ1-1|TRBD1|.
TGTGCCTGGGGGACAGAGAACACTGAAGCTTTCTTT
CAWGTENTEAFF
>TRBV5-6|14|TRBJ1-1|.|once
TGTGCCAGCAACACAGGGAGTTGGGGCACTGAAGCTTTCTTT
CASNTGSWGTEAFF
>TRBV3-1/TRBV3-2|16|TRBJ2-1|.|.
TGTGCCAGCAGCAAAACCAGACAGAACTACGACAATGAGCAGTTCTTC
CASSKTRQNYDNEQFF
>TRBV5-8|13|TRBJ2-7|.|.
TGTGCCAGCAGCCTACCGGTCGCCTACGAGCAGTACTTC
CASSLPVAYEQYF
>TRBV6-2/TRBV6-3|14|TRBJ2-1|.|.
TGTGCCAGCAGTACCCTCCCCCGAGGAAATGAGCAGTTCTTC
CASSTLPRGNEQFF
>TRBV5-4|14|TRBJ2-1|TRBD1|.
TGTGCCAGCAGGTCCGGGACAGGGGATAGTGAGCAGTTCTTC
CASRSGTGDSEQFF
>TRBV25-1|14|TRBJ2-1|.|once
TGTGCCAGCGGAGGGACTTGGGGGTTGAATGAGCAGTTCTTC
CASGGTWGLNEQFF
>TRBV14|15|TRBJ2-4|TRBD2|.
TGTGCCAGCAGCCTAGCGGGAGGCCCGTGGAACATTCAGTACTTC
CASSLAGGPWNIQYF
>TRBV7-9|15|TRBJ2-1|TRBD2|once
TGTGCCAGCAGCTTCCTAGCGGGAGTAAGCAATGAGCAGTTCTTC
CASSFLAGVSNEQFF
>TRBV29-1|11|TRBJ1-4|.|.
TGCAGCGTCGAGGGGGGGGAAAAACTGTTTTTT
CSVEGGEKLFF
>TRBV16|20|TRBJ2-7|TRBD1|.
TGTGCCAGCAGCCCATCCACCTTTAGGACAGGGCCAGTAGGACTTCGGGAGCAGTACTTC
CASSPSTFRTGPVGLREQYF
>TRBV16|14|TRBJ1-5|TRBD1|.
TGTGCCAGCAGCCTCAAGGGGGCTAATCAGCCCCAGCATTTT
CASSLKGANQPQHF
>TRBV27|14|TRBJ1-6|.|few
TGTGCCAGCAGTTTGGCAGGTTTCAATTCACCCCTCCACTTT
CASSLAGFNSPLHF
>TRBV2|13|TRBJ1-2|.|.
TGTGCCAGCAGTGAACAGGTCTACTATGGCTACACCTTC
CASSEQVYYGYTF
>TRBV27|20|TRBJ2-1|TRBD2|.
TGTGCCAGCAGTTTACGTCAGGTGCAACTAGCGGGGGGCAGATACAATGAGCAGTTCTTC
CASSLRQVQLAGGRYNEQFF
>TRBV18|16|TRBJ2-3|.|.
TGTGCCAGCTCACCAGGACACCTCGGGAGCACAGATACGCAGTATTTT
CASSPGHLGSTDTQYF
>TRBV28|15|TRBJ2-1|.|.
TGTGCCAGCAGTTTAAGGGGACTTGTGTACAATGAGCAGTTCTTC
CASSLRGLVYNEQFF
>TRBV18|16|TRBJ2-7|TRBD2|.
TGTGCCAGCTCACCGCGTAGCGGGAGGGCCTCCTACGAGCAGTACTTC
CASSPRSGRASYEQYF
>TRBV3-1/TRBV3-2|12|TRBJ2-7|TRBD2|.
TGTGCCAGCAGCCAAGCTGCTAGCGGGCAGTACTTC
CASSQAASGQYF
>TRBV11-2|14|TRBJ2-7|.|.
TGTGCCACCTCCCTAGAGCCTTCCTCCTACGAGCAGTACTTC
CATSLEPSSYEQYF
>TRBV4-3|17|TRBJ2-3|TRBD2|once
TGCGCCAGCAGCCAAGATCGGATAGCGGGATACACAGATACGCAGTATTTT
CASSQDRIAGYTDTQYF
>TRBV9|14|TRBJ2-7|.|.
TGTGCCAGCAGCGTAGGGGGTAGGGGTTCCGAGCAGTACTTC
CASSVGGRGSEQYF
>TRBV13|12|TRBJ2-5|.|.
TGTGCCAGCAGCTTCCCCCGTAGGACCCAGTACTTC
CASSFPRRTQYF
>TRBV18|16|TRBJ1-2|.|.
TGTGCCAGCTCACCACCCTCCGGCTCTAGTGACTATGGCTACACCTTC
CASSPPSGSSDYGYTF
>TRBV19|14|TRBJ2-5|TRBD2|.
TGTGCCAGTACCCGGCGGCTAGCGGGAGGGACCCAGTACTTC
CASTRRLAGGTQYF
>TRBV2|13|TRBJ1-5|.|once
TGTGCCAGCAACCCTGACAGAAATCAGCCCCAGCATTTT
CASNPDRNQPQHF
>TRBV7-2|17|TRBJ2-7|TRBD2|.
TGTGCCAGCAGCCTAATGACTAGCGGGACCTACTCCTACGAGCAGTACTTC
CASSLMTSGTYSYEQYF
>TRBV14|12|TRBJ2-5|.|.
TGTGCCAGCAGCCAAGATGGAGCGACCCAGTACTTC
CASSQDGATQYF
>TRBV11-2|16|TRBJ2-1|TRBD2|.
TGTGCCAGCAGCTTCGATAGACTAGCGGGAGTTGAAGAGCAGTTCTTC
CASSFDRLAGVEEQFF
>TRBV27|15|TRBJ2-1|TRBD1|once
TGTGCCAGCAGTTTGGGGCAGGGGGCCTACAATGAGCAGTTCTTC
CASSLGQGAYNEQFF
>TRBV28|19|TRBJ2-3|TRBD2|.
TGTGCCAGCAGTTTATCAAGAGTGGCTAGCGGGAGCGAGGCAGATACGCAGTATTTT
CASSLSRVASGSEADTQYF
>TRBV25-1|14|TRBJ2-5|.|.
TGTGCCACTACGGTTCGACACATCCAAGAGACCCAGTACTTC
CATTVRHIQETQYF
>TRBV27|15|TRBJ2-1|.|.
TGTGCCAGCAGTAACGGGGTGCGGATCTACAATGAGCAGTTCTTC
CASSNGVRIYNEQFF
>TRBV9|14|TRBJ1-2|.|.
TGTGCCAGCAGCTTTAGGACGGGAGACTATGGCTACACCTTC
CASSFRTGDYGYTF
>TRBV9|17|TRBJ2-3|TRBD2|.
TGTGCCAGCAGCTCTTGGGGTAGCGGGATGATCACAGATACGCAGTATTTT
CASSSWGSGMITDTQYF
>TRBV5-4|15|TRBJ1-6|TRBD1|.
TGTGCCAGCAGCTCGGCAGGGGGTAGTAATTCACCCCTCCACTTT
CASSSAGGSNSPLHF
>TRBV6-5|15|TRBJ1-5|TRBD1|.
TGTGCCAGCAGTCCCCCAGGGGGGCGAGAACAGCCCCAGCATTTT
CASSPPGGREQPQHF
>TRBV5-1|22|TRBJ2-1|TRBD2|.
TGCGCCAGCAGCTTTCCGGGGACAGGGGTGACTAGCGGGAGTACTGCCCCGAATGAGCAGTTCTTC
CASSFPGTGVTSGSTAPNEQFF
>TRBV7-2|13|TRBJ2-1|TRBD2|few
TGTGCCAGCAGAGCGGGAGGGTACAATGAGCAGTTCTTC
CASRAGGYNEQFF
>TRBV29-1|12|TRBJ2-3|.|.
TGCAGCGTTGAAGGCAGAACAGATACGCAGTATTTT
CSVEGRTDTQYF
>TRBV4-1|16|TRBJ2-7|.|.
TGCGCCAGCAGCCAGGGCGCCGGTTTTTCGGGGTACGAGCAGTACTTC
CASSQGAGFSGYEQYF
>TRBV7-2|14|TRBJ1-5|TRBD1|.
TGTGCCAGCAGCTTTGGACAGGGGAGTACGCCCCAGCATTTT
CASSFGQGSTPQHF
>TRBV13|17|TRBJ2-1|TRBD2|.
TGTGCCAGCAGCTTAGGTCACGGACTAGCGGAGGGCAATGAGCAGTTCTTC
CASSLGHGLAEGNEQFF
>TRBV7-3|15|TRBJ1-6|TRBD1|once
TGTGCCAGCAGCAGGGAAACAGGGGTCCGGTCACCCCTCCACTTT
CASSRETGVRSPLHF
>TRBV11-2|13|TRBJ2-7|TRBD2|.
TGTGCCAGCAGCTTCGGGGGGACCTACGAGCAGTACTTC
CASSFGGTYEQYF
>TRBV5-4|15|TRBJ2-3|TRBD1|.
TGTGCCAGCAGCGAGGGACAGGGGAGGCCAGATACGCAGTATTTT
CASSEGQGRPDTQYF
>TRBV19|14|TRBJ2-7|TRBD1|.
TGTGCCAGTAGTCGCCGGGACAGTGCCTACGAGCAGTACTTC
CASSRRDSAYEQYF
>TRBV21-1|13|TRBJ1-6|.|.
TGTGCCAGCAAAGGATGGATCGGGGCACCCCTCCACTTT
CASKGWIGAPLHF
>TRBV7-8|17|TRBJ2-1|.|.
TGTGCCAGCAGCCTACGGTACGTAGCGGAGAAGTACAATGAGCAGTTCTTC
CASSLRYVAEKYNEQFF
>TRBV2|16|TRBJ2-1|.|.
TGTGCCAGCAGTTTAGACAGGCGAGGGGCTTTCGATGAGCAGTTCTTC
CASSLDRRGAFDEQFF
>TRBV6-2/TRBV6-3|14|TRBJ1-5|.|once
TGTGCCAGCAGTACCAACAGGGTCGGGCAGCCCCAGCATTTT
CASSTNRVGQPQHF
>TRBV27|15|TRBJ1-5|.|few
TGTGCCAGCAGTTTATCGAGACAGCCAAATCAGCCCCAGCATTTT
CASSLSRQPNQPQHF
>TRBV7-9|12|TRBJ2-5|.|.
TGTGCCAGCAGCTTAGCACAGACGACCCAGTACTTC
CASSLAQTTQYF